Listed below are T cell receptor beta chains from one sample, sequenced in a study of blood T cell repertoires in COVID-19. Here immunoSEQ multiplex PCR was the method, and the copy in TCRdb shows in-frame clones only, minus some. This sample yields around 260,000 clones, of which 88% are seen a single time; about 0.7% belongs to the top ten. The source material was peripheral blood. The receptors shown here come from a human donor in a cohort sampled during active COVID-19. Each CDR3 is given with its conserved first and last residue. A D gene is named only where the DNA matches it firmly. Only some rows state a clone size, as once, few, many or a class for expanded clones.

CDR3nt: TGTGCCAGCAGTGATTACAAGGAAGCTTTCTTT
CDR3aa: CASSDYKEAFF
v_gene: TRBV25-1
j_gene: TRBJ1-1
abundance: NA
d_gene: NA

CDR3nt: TGTGCCAGCCGGAGACTAGCAGAATACGAGCAGTACTTC
CDR3aa: CASRRLAEYEQYF
v_gene: TRBV7-8
j_gene: TRBJ2-7
abundance: NA
d_gene: TRBD2

CDR3nt: TGTGCCAGCAGTGCGAACTATGGCTACACCTTC
CDR3aa: CASSANYGYTF
v_gene: TRBV25-1
j_gene: TRBJ1-2
abundance: NA
d_gene: NA

CDR3nt: TGTGCCACCACAAGGGAGGGTTCACCCCTCCACTTT
CDR3aa: CATTREGSPLHF
v_gene: TRBV12-3/TRBV12-4
j_gene: TRBJ1-6
abundance: few
d_gene: NA

CDR3nt: TGTGCCAGCAGAAAGGACAGGTTCTATGGCTACACCTTC
CDR3aa: CASRKDRFYGYTF
v_gene: TRBV5-8
j_gene: TRBJ1-2
abundance: few
d_gene: TRBD1

CDR3nt: TGTGCCAGCAGCACCGGGACTCGGGTTGAAAAACTGTTTTTT
CDR3aa: CASSTGTRVEKLFF
v_gene: TRBV6-5
j_gene: TRBJ1-4
abundance: NA
d_gene: NA

CDR3nt: TGCGCCAGCAGCTTGGAAGGTGACATGAACACTGAAGCTTTCTTT
CDR3aa: CASSLEGDMNTEAFF
v_gene: TRBV5-1
j_gene: TRBJ1-1
abundance: NA
d_gene: NA

CDR3nt: TGTGCCAGCAGTTTACTCAATCAGCCCCAGCATTTT
CDR3aa: CASSLLNQPQHF
v_gene: TRBV27
j_gene: TRBJ1-5
abundance: NA
d_gene: NA

CDR3nt: TGTGCCAGCAGCTCGCTGACTAGCGGAGAGACCCAGTACTTC
CDR3aa: CASSSLTSGETQYF
v_gene: TRBV7-2
j_gene: TRBJ2-5
abundance: NA
d_gene: TRBD2

CDR3nt: TGTGCCAGCAGTCTGACTAGCGGGGGACTCGGGAAGACCCAGTACTTC
CDR3aa: CASSLTSGGLGKTQYF
v_gene: TRBV6-2/TRBV6-3
j_gene: TRBJ2-5
abundance: NA
d_gene: TRBD2

CDR3nt: TGCGCCAGCAACCACCCGACCCTGACGGGCACTGAAGCTTTCTTT
CDR3aa: CASNHPTLTGTEAFF
v_gene: TRBV4-1
j_gene: TRBJ1-1
abundance: once
d_gene: NA

CDR3nt: TGTGCCAGCTCACCGGGACTAGCGGGAGTCTACGAGCAGTACTTC
CDR3aa: CASSPGLAGVYEQYF
v_gene: TRBV18
j_gene: TRBJ2-7
abundance: NA
d_gene: TRBD2

CDR3nt: TGTGCCAGCAGTCCCCTTGCGGGGGTAAACAATGAGCAGTTCTTC
CDR3aa: CASSPLAGVNNEQFF
v_gene: TRBV27
j_gene: TRBJ2-1
abundance: NA
d_gene: TRBD2

CDR3nt: TGTGCCAGCAGCAAGAGGCGGGAGACCCATGAGCAGTTCTTC
CDR3aa: CASSKRRETHEQFF
v_gene: TRBV21-1
j_gene: TRBJ2-1
abundance: NA
d_gene: NA

CDR3nt: TGTGCCAGCAGCTCTAGCGGCTCCTACGAGCAGTACTTC
CDR3aa: CASSSSGSYEQYF
v_gene: TRBV11-2
j_gene: TRBJ2-7
abundance: NA
d_gene: TRBD2

CDR3nt: TGTGCCAGCAGCCAAGAAAGGTTGGGAGAAAGTTCTGAAGCTTTCTTT
CDR3aa: CASSQERLGESSEAFF
v_gene: TRBV4-2
j_gene: TRBJ1-1
abundance: NA
d_gene: NA

CDR3nt: TGTGCCAGCAGGCGTCAGGTGCTCAATCAGCCCCAGCATTTT
CDR3aa: CASRRQVLNQPQHF
v_gene: TRBV28
j_gene: TRBJ1-5
abundance: NA
d_gene: NA

CDR3nt: TGTGCCAGCAGCTTTACACAAGACTATGGCTACACCTTC
CDR3aa: CASSFTQDYGYTF
v_gene: TRBV7-9
j_gene: TRBJ1-2
abundance: once
d_gene: NA

CDR3nt: TGTGCCAGCAGCCTTAGACAGGCCCTTCAGCCCCAGCATTTT
CDR3aa: CASSLRQALQPQHF
v_gene: TRBV6-2/TRBV6-3
j_gene: TRBJ1-5
abundance: few
d_gene: NA

CDR3nt: TGTGCCAGCAGCCCACCAGGCTACGAGCAGTACTTC
CDR3aa: CASSPPGYEQYF
v_gene: TRBV11-2
j_gene: TRBJ2-7
abundance: NA
d_gene: NA

CDR3nt: TGTGCCAGCAGCCAAGATCTATTGAACAACTATGGCTACACCTTC
CDR3aa: CASSQDLLNNYGYTF
v_gene: TRBV3-1/TRBV3-2
j_gene: TRBJ1-2
abundance: NA
d_gene: NA

CDR3nt: TGTGCCAGTAGCGGGAGCGCCATAGCCTCCAATGAGCAGTTCTTC
CDR3aa: CASSGSAIASNEQFF
v_gene: TRBV19
j_gene: TRBJ2-1
abundance: NA
d_gene: NA

CDR3nt: TGTGCCAGCAGTGAAGACCCACATAATAATTCACCCCTCCACTTT
CDR3aa: CASSEDPHNNSPLHF
v_gene: TRBV6-1
j_gene: TRBJ1-6
abundance: NA
d_gene: NA

CDR3nt: TGTGCCAGCAGCCGGGGGTTTATGGAGACGGAGACCCAGTACTTC
CDR3aa: CASSRGFMETETQYF
v_gene: TRBV7-7
j_gene: TRBJ2-5
abundance: NA
d_gene: NA

CDR3nt: TGTGCCTGGAGTCATCGGAGGGCCCAGCCCCAGCATTTT
CDR3aa: CAWSHRRAQPQHF
v_gene: TRBV30
j_gene: TRBJ1-5
abundance: NA
d_gene: NA

CDR3nt: TGTGCCACCAGCAGAGGCGGGCTAAGCTCCTACGAGCAGTACTTC
CDR3aa: CATSRGGLSSYEQYF
v_gene: TRBV15
j_gene: TRBJ2-7
abundance: NA
d_gene: NA

CDR3nt: TGTGCCACCAGTACGGGACTAGCAGAAGAGACCCAGTACTTC
CDR3aa: CATSTGLAEETQYF
v_gene: TRBV15
j_gene: TRBJ2-5
abundance: NA
d_gene: TRBD2

CDR3nt: TGCGCCAGCAGCTTGGTTGGGAGCCACGAGCAGTACTTC
CDR3aa: CASSLVGSHEQYF
v_gene: TRBV5-1
j_gene: TRBJ2-7
abundance: NA
d_gene: NA

CDR3nt: TGTGCCAGCAGCTTTGGCCCCGGGACTCATGGCTACACCTTC
CDR3aa: CASSFGPGTHGYTF
v_gene: TRBV5-8
j_gene: TRBJ1-2
abundance: many
d_gene: NA

CDR3nt: TGTGCCAGCAGCGGGGCCCGACAGGGGGCTTCCTACGAGCAGTACTTC
CDR3aa: CASSGARQGASYEQYF
v_gene: TRBV7-2
j_gene: TRBJ2-7
abundance: NA
d_gene: TRBD1

CDR3nt: TGTGCCAGCAGCCAAGTATTAGCGGGGTCGGGTGAGACCCAGTACTTC
CDR3aa: CASSQVLAGSGETQYF
v_gene: TRBV4-2
j_gene: TRBJ2-5
abundance: NA
d_gene: TRBD2

CDR3nt: TGTGCCAGCAGTGGCCTATGGGGAGTGTTGGGCTACACCTTC
CDR3aa: CASSGLWGVLGYTF
v_gene: TRBV2
j_gene: TRBJ1-2
abundance: NA
d_gene: NA

CDR3nt: TGCGCCAGCACCCCTGCGGGAGGGGGCGCAGGAAATTCACCCCTCCACTTT
CDR3aa: CASTPAGGGAGNSPLHF
v_gene: TRBV5-1
j_gene: TRBJ1-6
abundance: few
d_gene: TRBD1

CDR3nt: TGTGCCAGCACCCCCCTGGGACAGGGTCGAGGTAACTATGGCTACACCTTC
CDR3aa: CASTPLGQGRGNYGYTF
v_gene: TRBV27
j_gene: TRBJ1-2
abundance: NA
d_gene: TRBD1

CDR3nt: TGTGCCAGCAGCTTAGCAGGGGCAGGGTATGGAAACACCATATATTTT
CDR3aa: CASSLAGAGYGNTIYF
v_gene: TRBV7-8
j_gene: TRBJ1-3
abundance: NA
d_gene: NA

CDR3nt: TGTGCCAGCAGTTTACAGGGATCCTACAATGAGCAGTTCTTC
CDR3aa: CASSLQGSYNEQFF
v_gene: TRBV28
j_gene: TRBJ2-1
abundance: NA
d_gene: NA

CDR3nt: TGTGCCAGCAGTTCAGGGACAGACCCTTACAATGAGCAGTTCTTC
CDR3aa: CASSSGTDPYNEQFF
v_gene: TRBV2
j_gene: TRBJ2-1
abundance: NA
d_gene: TRBD1

CDR3nt: TGTGCCAGCGCAAAGGGACAGGGGGATGGCTACACCTTC
CDR3aa: CASAKGQGDGYTF
v_gene: TRBV2
j_gene: TRBJ1-2
abundance: NA
d_gene: TRBD1

CDR3nt: TGTGCCAGCAGCGGGAAGGGGGCGCAAGAGACCCAGTACTTC
CDR3aa: CASSGKGAQETQYF
v_gene: TRBV9
j_gene: TRBJ2-5
abundance: NA
d_gene: TRBD1